These 29 T cell receptor beta chains originate from one sample sequenced in a study of blood T cell repertoires in COVID-19. Here immunoSEQ multiplex PCR was the method, and the copy in TCRdb shows in-frame clones only, minus some. The sample holds 200,000 to 300,000 clones; approximately 86% are singletons and the top ten take over 0.55%. Sequenced sample: peripheral blood. All receptors come from a human donor in a cohort sampled during active COVID-19.

V and J are TRBV6-2 or TRBV6-3 and TRBJ1-5; TRBD1 agrees at 8 bases. CDR1 MNHEY and CDR2 SVGEGT come from the germline V gene. With 6 bases clipped from V and 2 bases from J, the junction kept 6 bases outside the gene matches. There are 15 residues in the CDR3. The CDR3 DNA is TGTGCCAGCAGCCTCAGGGGGCTTGGCAATCAGCCCCAGCATTTT. Its protein product is CASSLRGLGNQPQHF.

The V gene is TRBV6-2 or TRBV6-3, the J gene TRBJ1-5; D may be TRBD1 (6 bases). Germline CDR1 MNHEY, CDR2 SVGEGT. This CDR3 is 16 amino acids long. Trimming shortened V by 4 bases and J by 0 bases, and 13 bases separated the two germline ends. The CDR3 sequence: CASSSLGQYSNQPQHF. CDR3 sequence (DNA): TGTGCCAGCAGTTCGCTCGGACAGTATAGCAATCAGCCCCAGCATTTT.

This clone appeared once. The rearrangement links TRBV10-2 to TRBJ1-5; 7 bases fit TRBD1. This CDR3 contains 18 residues. Germline V gene lookup returns CDR1 WSHSY and CDR2 SAAADI. V was pared by 6 bases and J by 0 bases, with 14 bases of the junction left unmatched. CDR3 protein: CASSLTGTFDYSNQPQHF. CDR3 DNA: TGCGCCAGCAGCTTGACAGGGACCTTTGATTATAGCAATCAGCCCCAGCATTTT.

The DNA for the CDR3 is TGCAGCGTGGTACCGGGACAGGGGTTAATAGCTTTCTTT. This translates into CSVVPGQGLIAFF. V gene TRBV29-1 combines with J gene TRBJ1-1; 10 bases map to TRBD1. The CDR3 is made up of 13 amino acids. V lost 6 bases to trimming and J lost 10 bases; unmatched junction nucleotides: 11. Germline assignment: CDR1 SQVTM and CDR2 ANQGSEA.

The chain couples TRBV6-5 to TRBJ2-7; 8 bases agree with TRBD2. The trim removed 6 bases at V and 3 bases at J, leaving 10 bases unmatched. This CDR3 comprises 15 residues. Germline V gene lookup returns CDR1 MNHEY and CDR2 SVGAGI. CDR3 bases: TGTGCCAGCAGCCTCACCGCGGGGGGCCTCTACGAGCAGTACTTC. Translation: CASSLTAGGLYEQYF.

The V and J genes are TRBV6-2 or TRBV6-3 and TRBJ1-1, with 7 positions matching TRBD1. The V and J ends lost 2 bases and 6 bases, in that order; junction bases with no gene match: 9. This CDR3 is built from 15 residues. Germline values: CDR1 MNHEY, CDR2 SVGEGT. DNA of the CDR3: TGTGCCAGCAGTTACCAAGGACAGGTGTTGGCTGAAGCTTTCTTT. Translating gives CASSYQGQVLAEAFF.

The chain recombines TRBV11-2 with TRBJ1-3, with unresolved D. The CDR3 sequence is 14 residues long. Trimming took off 2 bases at V and 0 bases at J, with 5 bases between the two ends. Germline V gene lookup returns CDR1 SGHAT and CDR2 FQNNGV. CDR3 in DNA: TGTGCCAGCAGCTTATCTATCTCTGGAAACACCATATATTTT. This encodes CASSLSISGNTIYF.

The chain carries TRBV2 and TRBJ2-7; weak D call: TRBD1 (5 bases). From germline, CDR1 is SNHLY and CDR2 FYNNEI. V lost 3 bases, J lost 4 bases, and 10 bases lay in between. CDR3 length: 13 amino acids. The DNA for the CDR3 is TGTGCCAGCAGTGACAGGGTAACATACGAGCAGTACTTC. Its translation is CASSDRVTYEQYF.

The J gene is TRBJ1-2, the V gene TRBV6-2 or TRBV6-3; 7 nucleotides match TRBD1. The germline CDR1 and CDR2 sequences are MNHEY and SVGEGT. CDR3 size: 15 residues. The V gene end was trimmed by 6 bases and the J gene end by 2 bases; junction bases not matched to a gene: 9. The CDR3 sequence is CASSLSGDRNYGYTF. CDR3 DNA: TGTGCCAGCAGCCTCTCCGGGGACAGAAACTATGGCTACACCTTC.

CDR3: CASSLAQGGYEQYF. CDR3 bases: TGCGCCAGCAGCCTGGCTCAGGGTGGCTACGAGCAGTACTTC. The gene calls are TRBV4-1 and TRBJ2-7, with D tentatively TRBD1 (5 bases). Germline values: CDR1 MGHRA, CDR2 YSYEKL. Trimming removed 4 bases from V and 3 bases from J, with 13 bases in between. The CDR3 spans 14 residues.

The chain couples TRBV19 to TRBJ1-5, with D unclear. Between the trimmed V and J ends, which lost 7 bases and 7 bases, there was a span of 20 bases. CDR3 length: 15 amino acids. Looked up from germline, CDR1 is LNHDA and CDR2 is SQIVND (reference sequence). In nucleotides, the CDR3 is TGTGCCAGTAAGTCTCTCGGAGGGTCGGTGCAGCCCCAGCATTTT. Its protein product is CASKSLGGSVQPQHF.

The rearrangement uses TRBV4-1 and TRBJ1-3; D uncertain. The CDR3 is made up of 15 amino acids. Germline CDR1 MGHRA, CDR2 YSYEKL. V was cut by 0 bases and J by 4 bases, with 10 bases left in between. The CDR3 DNA reads TGCGCCAGCAGCCAAGAATACAGATCGGGAAACACCATATATTTT. This gives the protein CASSQEYRSGNTIYF.

The V call is TRBV5-8, the J call TRBJ1-1; TRBD1 is a possible D gene (5 bases). V lost 1 base and J lost 7, with 14 bases in between. This CDR3 has 14 residues. Germline CDR1 SGHTS, CDR2 YDEGEE. The CDR3 sequence: CASSLSQGLDEAFF. CDR3 nucleotides: TGTGCCAGCAGCTTGTCGCAGGGTCTCGATGAAGCTTTCTTT. The whole variable domain, remainder taken from reference TRBV5-8 and TRBJ1-1, is EAGVTQSPTHLIKTRGQQATLRCSPISGHTSVYWYQQALGLGLQFLLWYDEGEERNRGNFPPRFSGRQFPNYSSELNVNALELEDSALYLCASSLSQGLDEAFFGQGTRLTVV.

The chain uses TRBV4-1 and TRBJ2-3, with 8 bases lining up with TRBD1. The V segment lost 3 bases and the J segment 0 bases; nucleotides outside the gene matches: 5. CDR1 is MGHRA, CDR2 YSYEKL, per germline. The CDR3 has 16 residues. Here the CDR3 DNA reads TGCGCCAGCAGCCAGGGTGACAGGGGAAGCACAGATACGCAGTATTTT. Translated: CASSQGDRGSTDTQYF.

A single count supports this clone. The V call is TRBV19, the J call TRBJ2-1; the D gene is possibly TRBD2 (7 bases). The CDR3 runs to 18 residues. V lost 5 bases to trimming and J lost 0 bases, with 20 bases between them. Germline V gives CDR1 LNHDA, CDR2 SQIVND (reference sequence). The CDR3 DNA reads as TGTGCCAGTAGTGTCTTTTGGGGGCGGGGGAGCTCCTACAATGAGCAGTTCTTC. This codes for CASSVFWGRGSSYNEQFF.

CDR3 loop: CASTMGGAGTDTQYF. The DNA of the CDR3 is TGTGCCAGCACCATGGGAGGGGCAGGCACAGATACGCAGTATTTT. The gene calls are TRBV28 and TRBJ2-3, with 7 bases identical to TRBD2. Germline V CDR1 and CDR2: MDHEN, SYDVKM. The CDR3 loop spans 15 amino acids. V gave up 7 bases and J gave up 1 base; unmatched junction bases: 8. Complete variable domain (other parts from reference TRBV28 and TRBJ2-3): DVKVTQSSRYLVKRTGEKVFLECVQDMDHENMFWYRQDPGLGLRLIYFSYDVKMKEKGDIPEGYSVSREKKERFSLILESASTNQTSMYLCASTMGGAGTDTQYFGPGTRLTVL.

V is TRBV2 and J is TRBJ1-5; TRBD1 might be the D (5 bases). Deletions cut 4 bases from V and 2 bases from J, with 12 bases between. CDR1 SNHLY and CDR2 FYNNEI come from the germline V gene. The CDR3 sequence is 15 residues long. The CDR3 spells CASSGGRARNQPQHF. The CDR3 nucleotides are TGTGCCAGCAGTGGGGGGAGGGCACGCAATCAGCCCCAGCATTTT.

This chain connects TRBV6-2 or TRBV6-3 to TRBJ1-5; D possibly corresponds to TRBD1 (6 bases). CDR1 MNHEY and CDR2 SVGEGT come from the germline V gene. V was pared by 6 bases and J by 5 bases, with 17 bases between. The CDR3 runs to 15 residues. CDR3 DNA sequence: TGTGCCAGCAGCCAGCACTCAGGGGCCGATCAGCCCCAGCATTTT. Translating gives CASSQHSGADQPQHF.

The chain recombines TRBV9 with TRBJ2-1, with 9 bases fitting TRBD2. Germline trimming cut 0 bases from V and 8 bases from J; bases unmatched to any gene: 9. Germline CDR1 and CDR2: SGDLS and YYNGEE. The length of the CDR3 is 16 residues. The CDR3 here is CASSVGTGTSSHEQFF. CDR3 coding DNA: TGTGCCAGCAGCGTAGGTACCGGGACTAGCAGCCATGAGCAGTTCTTC.

This chain connects TRBV15 to TRBJ2-4; D call uncertain. V lost 4 bases to trimming and J lost 6 bases, with 13 bases between them. CDR1 is LNHNV, CDR2 YYDKDF, per germline (reference sequence). This CDR3 comprises 14 residues. The CDR3 region has the DNA TGTGCCACCAGCATTAGGAGTTCTGGAAACATTCAGTACTTC. This encodes CATSIRSSGNIQYF.

This chain joins TRBV13 and TRBJ2-5; 8 bases agree with TRBD2. The CDR3 extends over 17 amino acids. Germline trimming cut 3 bases from V and 5 bases from J; bases unmatched to any gene: 14. CDR1 is PRHDT, CDR2 FYEKMQ, per germline (reference sequence). This chain's CDR3 is CASSLTGGAEVRETQYF. CDR3 in DNA: TGTGCCAGCAGCTTGACGGGGGGGGCCGAGGTACGGGAGACCCAGTACTTC.

This chain links TRBV6-2 or TRBV6-3 with TRBJ1-2; the D is unclear. This CDR3 spans 14 amino acids. Trimming removed 0 bases at V and 8 bases at J, with 13 bases between. Germline assignment: CDR1 MNHEY and CDR2 SVGEGT. CDR3 region: CASSYSPGSRGYTF. CDR3 in DNA: TGTGCCAGCAGTTACTCGCCGGGATCGCGGGGCTACACCTTC.

The rearrangement links TRBV9 to TRBJ2-7, with 12 bases fitting TRBD2. Per the germline V gene, CDR1 is SGDLS and CDR2 is YYNGEE. Losses at the gene ends were 3 bases for V and 3 bases for J; bases not matched to a gene: 4. The CDR3 extends over 15 amino acids. The CDR3 sequence: CASSGGLAGIYEQYF. The CDR3 DNA sequence: TGTGCCAGCAGCGGAGGACTAGCGGGGATCTACGAGCAGTACTTC.

The chain carries TRBV30 and TRBJ2-7; 9 nucleotides line up with TRBD1. Germline V gene data show CDR1 as GTSNPN and CDR2 as SVGIG (reference sequence). The CDR3 loop spans 13 amino acids. Trimming at V came to 2 bases and at J to 2 bases, leaving 1 base not matched to a gene. The CDR3 bases are TGTGCCTGGAGTCGACAGGGGGCCTACGAGCAGTACTTC. This gives the protein CAWSRQGAYEQYF.

The CDR3 loop reads CASSTKRDTPLEQYF. CDR3 coding DNA: TGTGCCAGTAGTACAAAACGGGACACCCCATTAGAGCAGTACTTC. The chain recombines TRBV19 with TRBJ2-7; TRBD1 is a possible D gene (6 bases). With 4 bases removed from V and 7 bases from J, the gap between germline ends came to 20 bases. The CDR3 is 15 residues long. Germline loops: CDR1 LNHDA, CDR2 SQIVND (reference sequence). Together with reference TRBV19 and TRBJ2-7, the CDR3 gives the full variable domain: DGGITQSPKYLFRKEGQNVTLSCEQNLNHDAMYWYRQDPGQGLRLIYYSQIVNDFQKGDIAEGYSVSREKKESFPLTVTSAQKNPTAFYLCASSTKRDTPLEQYFGPGTRLTVT.

The chain couples TRBV10-3 to TRBJ1-1, with TRBD1 as a possible D gene (6 bases). Between the trimmed V and J ends, which lost 5 bases and 7 bases, there was a span of 11 bases. This CDR3 is 12 amino acids long. Per the germline V gene, CDR1 is ENHRY and CDR2 is SYGVKD. The CDR3 DNA sequence: TGTGCCATCAGTTGGGACAATAGTGAAGCTTTCTTT. Translation gives CAISWDNSEAFF.

The chain employs TRBV6-6 and TRBJ2-5; a possible D gene is TRBD2 (6 bases). The length of the CDR3 is 13 residues. The germline V and J ends were trimmed by 6 bases and 2 bases, with 10 bases remaining between them. Germline loops: CDR1 MNHNY, CDR2 SVGAGI (reference sequence). CDR3 protein: CASSPGLQETQYF. As DNA, the CDR3 is TGTGCCAGCAGCCCGGGACTGCAAGAGACCCAGTACTTC.

The chain links TRBV25-1 to TRBJ2-7; 7 bases are shared with TRBD2. The germline V gene encodes CDR1 MGHDK and CDR2 SYGVNS. The length of the CDR3 is 16 residues. Trimming cost V 4 bases and J 3 bases; bases outside gene matches: 12. CDR3 loop: CASSAEEFRDYYEQYF. The CDR3 DNA follows: TGTGCCAGCAGTGCCGAAGAGTTCCGGGACTACTACGAGCAGTACTTC.

The chain recombines TRBV6-5 with TRBJ1-1, with 7 bases aligning to TRBD1. The CDR3 has 13 residues. After removal of 4 bases from V and 3 bases from J, the junction contained 2 bases not matched to a gene. Looked up from germline, CDR1 is MNHEY and CDR2 is SVGAGI. CDR3 amino acids: CASSLQGYTEAFF. The CDR3 bases are TGTGCCAGCAGTTTACAGGGGTACACTGAAGCTTTCTTT.